Here is one TCR beta chain with its context. This clone was recorded only once. What antigen it recognizes has not been identified. No clone much larger than this one lies a single base away; base qualities are absent. Libraries were built with the immunoSEQ multiplex PCR assay. For the multiplex PCR, a mixture combining 60 forward primers for TCR Vbeta segments and 13 reverse primers for TCR Jbeta segments was used. Amplification of the CDR3 region of rearranged TCR beta genes was performed with a multiplex PCR assay on genomic DNA. The Illumina HiSeq System was used to sequence the amplified TCR beta libraries as 87-base-pair reads. The authors' pipeline ran thus. In a later analysis, 70 million to 95 million unique TCR beta chains were counted across the roughly 670 repertoires, and some 10 million of these chains were shared by at least two donors. Raw reads were error-corrected and collapsed into unique sequences with a nearest-neighbor algorithm that merged closely related sequences to remove PCR and sequencing errors. CDR3 sequences were aligned to IMGT reference sequences to assign V, D and J gene segments. For a sequence to be retained, at least a six-nucleotide match to both a V gene segment and a J gene segment was required. A rearrangement counted as productive if the CDR3 had no stop codons and remained in frame with V and J, and every other rearrangement counted as non-productive. CDR3 was defined according to IMGT convention as the region running from the second conserved V-encoded cysteine to the conserved J-encoded phenylalanine. The earlier analysis of around 640 of the donors excluded sequences that lacked an unambiguous match to a single V gene segment. In an earlier analysis of approximately 550 of the donors, V segments were called functional above 56.7% productive rearrangements and were called segregating when the between-donor standard deviation exceeded 5%. A statistical classification framework was developed to diagnose cytomegalovirus status using the catalog of TCR beta chain sequences. V and J gene assignment, in a later analysis, came from comparing TCR nucleotide sequences with IMGT/GENE-DB human TR gene sequences. The TCRdist pipeline was used in a later analysis to assign CDR3 sequences and most-parsimonious VDJ recombination scenarios. In a later analysis, each TCR beta chain was defined by its CDR3 amino acid sequence together with its V-gene family, and reads lacking a unique V-gene family were excluded. To address suspected cross-contamination and a sequencing artifact, a later analysis removed some 620 highly shared, low-generation-probability nucleotide sequences. For each public chain, a later analysis derived a clonal expansion index from normalized ranks of inferred template counts within each repertoire. A later analysis computed generation probabilities with a VDJ recombination model fitted to out-of-frame rearrangements, and checked the results against IGoR. A later analysis scored TCR-TCR, TCR-HLA and TCR-CMV co-occurrence with hypergeometric tests, applying a repertoire-size bias correction to TCR pairs. False discovery rates were estimated in a later analysis by permuting HLA or CMV assignments 20 times. In a later analysis, co-occurring TCRs were grouped using DBSCAN, with TCRdist sequence similarity added in when clustering inside HLA-allele-positive subsets. Co-occurrence clustering excluded repertoires with fewer than 30,000 or more than 120,000 public chains, plus five with anomalous nucleotide sharing. Drawn from immuneACCESS, this table holds only the in-frame rearrangements with V and J called that TCRdb kept. Clones are partly lost; checked studies trace under half to an unresolved V gene and leave the rest unexplained. The V and J calls and clone size are taken from that table; D and trimming were inferred from the DNA. The sample table records over 150,000 clones; 82% of these occur just once. Together, the top ten hold 0.098% of the sample.

The cohort consisted of some 730 healthy bone marrow donors. At the time of sampling, all cohort members were nominally healthy, though unrecorded immune exposures were likely present. The donor was CMV seronegative and was included in the group of hundreds of seronegative cohort members. Each donor provided a peripheral blood sample, and peripheral blood mononuclear cells were used for TCR beta sequencing. The Qiagen DNeasy Blood Extraction Kit was used to extract genomic DNA from the blood cell samples. This specimen belongs to a study of cytomegalovirus exposure and HLA in healthy donors (dated by TCRdb to 2015 to 2018). Broadly, across the study: In an earlier analysis of roughly 590 of the donors, about 260 Gb of sequence data and 100 million or so unique TCR beta sequences from about 190 million T cells were reported. The number of donors typed differed by locus, with about 620-630 for A, B, C, DRB1 and DQB1, 522 for DQA1, 600 to 610 for DPA1, and some 440 for DPB1. Because of strong linkage in the cohort, four to six DR-DQ haplotypes were treated as single units for association and clustering. On average, over 200,000 unique TCR beta nucleotide sequences were sequenced per donor among 398 genotyped donors of the cohort, with roughly 18% of those sequences being non-productive. Rather than drawing on any new phenotypic data, the later analysis identified candidate immune exposures from TCR beta sequences and the way those sequences occurred across donors. A later genetic analysis used genome-wide SNP genotypes for about three fifths of the 666 donors, treating that subset as a discovery cohort. Donor age, sex, ethnicity and CMV serostatus were compiled alongside the repertoire data. A later analysis re-analyzed previously published TCR beta repertoires from about 600 donors and added high-resolution HLA genotyping to study TCR occurrence patterns. HLA typing included class I and class II loci at four-digit resolution. An early release covering roughly 600 HLA-typed donors comprised about 290 gigabases of sequencing data and 65 million to 100 million unique TCR sequences. To predict cytomegalovirus infection status, the study brought together high-throughput TCR immunosequencing, statistical association of individual TCRs with disease status, and machine learning. All discovery cohort repertoires had been generated on a single sequencing platform. The genetic ancestry cluster associated with self-reported Caucasian donors included 81% of the approximately 410 genotyped donors. The T cell repertoires of under 750 subjects were profiled by immunosequencing and related to cytomegalovirus serostatus. An earlier analysis of some 500 of the donors applied high-throughput TCR beta sequencing to assess whether each TCR beta V gene segment acted as functional or pseudogenic. The study was designed to test whether signatures of past pathogen exposure could be identified by cataloging public T cell receptors. In addition to the first cohort of 666 subjects, a separate validation cohort of 130 or so different subjects was used.

What the authors observed across the whole study: A further reported finding was that TCR beta sequences accurately predicted the HLA-A and HLA-B alleles for most subjects in the first cohort. Sequencing depth was assumed to be roughly uniform across donors in the presence/absence analyses, though that assumption may not hold. CMV serostatus was the only immune exposure information available for the cohort. V-gene and J-gene trimming of TCR beta chains was associated with a missense DCLRE1C variant in a later genetic analysis, and the association was replicated in an independent cohort. According to the authors, the approach could potentially be generalized to other disease states and immunological phenotypes. In vitro tests confirmed that a few of the cytomegalovirus-associated TCR beta chains recognize cytomegalovirus antigens. HLA typing was unavailable for some donors at each locus, so association tests used only the typed subset. A total of some 180 TCR beta chains were listed by the study as associated with cytomegalovirus. At a false discovery rate of 0.05, a later analysis linked fewer than 20,000 TCR beta sequences to specific HLA alleles. Correlated functional status among segregating V segments might reflect linkage disequilibrium, but an unknown experimental factor could not be ruled out. An earlier analysis of roughly 570 of the donors showed that most TCR beta V segments appeared in productive rearrangements either about 87% or about 30% of the time, which broadly matched IMGT annotations. In a later analysis, most CMV-associated TCR beta chains were found to appear HLA-restricted, with HLA associations seemingly driven largely by CMV exposure. A group of highly shared sequence variants was considered likely to be a technical artifact of the sequencing pipeline. This cohort had only TCR beta chains sequenced, and the lack of alpha or paired-chain data limited which features could be detected. When HLA alleles, especially DR and DQ, strongly co-occurred, attributing TCR associations to individual alleles was difficult. The classifier was reported to diagnose cytomegalovirus status with high specificity and sensitivity in both the original cohort and the validation cohort. According to a later genetic analysis, donors in an Asian-associated ancestry cluster had fewer N-insertions in productive TCRs than the approximately 650-donor mean. While some public TCRs were present in many individuals, most TCR sequences turned up only very rarely across donors. In a later analysis, HLA-associated TCR beta chains showed more clonal expansion and lower generation probabilities than non-associated chains that were equally common. In a later analysis, the rate of TCR association differed among HLA loci, with DRB1 alleles having the most associated TCRs and HLA-C alleles having the fewest. In a later analysis, several top co-occurrence clusters were reported to appear linked to parvovirus B19, influenza, CMV and Epstein-Barr virus. The earlier analysis of some 540 of the donors excluded some 16 rarely observed V segments, including chromosome 9 orphons, because counts were too low.

Material for sequencing was PBMCs. The sequence came from a boy younger than 10 in good health and CMV-seronegative.

The CDR3 sequence is CASSSAGTNTEAFF. The DNA sequence reads TGTGCCAGCAGTTCAGCCGGGACAAACACTGAAGCTTTCTTT. The chain joins TRBV6-5 to TRBJ1-1; 6 matching bases give a weak D call of TRBD1. V is reduced by 4 bases and J by 2 bases, leaving a spacing of 11 bases between them. Reading from cysteine to phenylalanine, the CDR3 counts 14 amino acids. Only the CDR3 DNA stays, 42 bases, in frame from base 1. As encoded in the germline V gene, CDR1 is MNHEY while CDR2 is SVGAGI.